Below, 16 T cell receptor beta chains from the same sample are listed, as sequenced in a study of cytomegalovirus exposure and HLA in healthy donors. Researchers ran the PCR with 60 Vbeta and 13 Jbeta primers. Assay used: immunoSEQ multiplex PCR; TCRdb lists only in-frame clones, some missing. The sample data list 96,000 or so clones. Sequencing used PBMCs. The receptors come from a girl between 5 and 17 years old in good health and CMV-seropositive.

The CDR3 bases are TGTGCCAGCTCTCCCAGGGACAGGGGCGCCTACGAGCAGTACTTC. This codes for CASSPRDRGAYEQYF. This chain uses TRBV18 with TRBJ2-7, with 10 bases fitting TRBD1. J was trimmed by 2 bases and V by 6 bases; bases with no gene match: 7. CDR3 length: 15 residues. Germline V CDR1 and CDR2: KGHSH, LQKENI.

The chain recombines TRBV9 with TRBJ2-2, with no clear D. The CDR3 spans 14 residues. Germline V gene sequence: CDR1 SGDLS, CDR2 YYNGEE. V lost 1 base and J 2 bases, leaving 6 bases between the germline ends. The CDR3 protein is CASSVRGNTGELFF. The CDR3 DNA is TGTGCCAGCAGCGTAAGAGGAAACACCGGGGAGCTGTTTTTT.

The chain has TRBV7-8 and TRBJ2-2; D is perhaps TRBD1 (5 bases). The V end was cut by 4 bases, the J end by 4 bases, with 10 bases between. CDR3 length: 14 residues. CDR1 and CDR2 (germline): SGHVS, FQNEAQ. The CDR3 nucleotides are TGTGCCAGCAGCTCAAACCAGGGCACCGGGGAGCTGTTTTTT. Encoded protein: CASSSNQGTGELFF.

In the case of this clone: In this CDR3 the conserved last residue, phenylalanine or tryptophan, is missing, so a read error is likely. The CDR3 DNA sequence: TGTGCCAGTAGTATCGGGGGTTTGGGTGCTGAAGCTTTCCTT. It is translated as CASSIGGLGAEAFL. This rearrangement joins TRBV19 to TRBJ1-1; tentatively, D is TRBD1 (5 bases). V was cut by 3 bases and J by 6 bases, with 14 bases left in between. Germline V gene sequence: CDR1 LNHDA, CDR2 SQIVND (reference sequence). This CDR3 has 14 residues.

The chain joins TRBV18 to TRBJ2-7; TRBD2 matches 9 bases. CDR1 is KGHSH and CDR2 is LQKENI in the germline V gene. The CDR3 is made up of 12 amino acids. The trim removed 6 bases at V and 7 bases at J, leaving 4 bases unmatched. CDR3 in DNA: TGTGCCAGCTCTCAAGCGGGGGGTGAGCAGTACTTC. Translated, it gives CASSQAGGEQYF.

The V gene is TRBV6-1, the J gene TRBJ2-7, with unresolved D. This CDR3 region has 13 residues. The V and J ends lost 6 bases and 7 bases respectively, with 16 bases between them. CDR1 is MNHNS, CDR2 SASEGT, per germline. In DNA, the CDR3 is TGTGCCAGCAGCGAAATTAGGTCTGGAGAGCAGTACGTC. Translated, it gives CASSEIRSGEQYV.

CDR3 residues: CASSQDLAGGAYNEQFF. In DNA, the CDR3 is TGCGCCAGCAGCCAGGATCTAGCGGGGGGGGCATACAATGAGCAGTTCTTC. The chain links TRBV4-3 to TRBJ2-1, with 12 bases that match TRBD2. There are 17 residues in the CDR3. V gave up 3 bases and J gave up 4 bases; unmatched junction bases: 7. Per the germline V gene, CDR1 is LGHNA and CDR2 is YSLEER.

The chain employs TRBV6-5 and TRBJ1-4, with D perhaps matching TRBD1 (6 bases). Germline loops: CDR1 MNHEY, CDR2 SVGAGI. The CDR3 is 14 residues long. The V and J ends lost 5 bases and 2 bases respectively, with 9 bases between them. The DNA of the CDR3 is TGTGCCAGCAGTCGGGGGGCGACTAATGAAAAACTGTTTTTT. This translates into CASSRGATNEKLFF.

The V and J genes are TRBV7-2 and TRBJ1-6; D is undetermined. The CDR3 covers 14 residues. Deletions cut 4 bases from V and 7 bases from J, with 11 bases between. CDR1 and CDR2 from the germline V gene are SGHTA and FQGNSA. The CDR3 loop is CASSSRLENSPLHF. CDR3 DNA sequence: TGTGCCAGCAGCTCGAGGCTAGAGAATTCACCCCTCCACTTT.

The rearrangement joins TRBV7-9 to TRBJ2-2, with TRBD1 matching 7 bases. The germline gives CDR1 SEHNR, CDR2 FQNEAQ (reference sequence). Germline trimming cut 9 bases from V and 5 bases from J; bases unmatched to any gene: 18. The CDR3 extends over 17 amino acids. CDR3 coding DNA: TGTGCCAGGCAGCCCGGGACAGACAGTGGCGAAACCGGGGAGCTGTTTTTT. This encodes CARQPGTDSGETGELFF.

The chain has TRBV27 and TRBJ1-1, with D unresolved. V dropped 8 bases and J dropped 4 bases, with 20 bases sitting between them. This CDR3 comprises 15 residues. The germline V gene has CDR1 MNHEY and CDR2 SMNVEV (reference sequence). The DNA for the CDR3 is TGTGCCAGCCGGAATTCGGGAGTCCCGGTCACTGAAGCTTTCTTT. It translates to CASRNSGVPVTEAFF.

This chain uses TRBV7-2 with TRBJ1-2; a possible D gene is TRBD1 (6 bases). Trimming took off 2 bases at V and 8 bases at J, with 24 bases between the two ends. CDR1 is SGHTA and CDR2 is FQGNSA in the germline V gene. This CDR3 has 17 residues. CDR3 DNA sequence: TGTGCCAGCAGCTTACCTTCCGACATGGGGGCGTTTGGGGGCTACACCTTC. As protein: CASSLPSDMGAFGGYTF.

The rearrangement joins TRBV18 to TRBJ1-1; D unresolved. The CDR3 extends over 14 amino acids. In germline, CDR1 is KGHSH, CDR2 LQKENI. The ends were cut back, 0 bases at V and 3 bases at J, with 8 bases in the middle. In nucleotides, the CDR3 is TGTGCCAGCTCACCACCTGGGCTGGACACTGAAGCTTTCTTT. Translation gives CASSPPGLDTEAFF.

The chain recombines TRBV19 with TRBJ1-4, with TRBD1 as a possible D gene (6 bases). CDR3 length: 15 residues. The V gene's germline CDR1 is LNHDA and CDR2 SQIVND (reference sequence). V was shortened by 6 bases and J by 0 bases, with 11 bases between the two germline ends. The CDR3 reads CASRKDSATNEKLFF. The CDR3 DNA reads TGTGCCAGTAGGAAGGACAGTGCAACTAATGAAAAACTGTTTTTT.

The rearrangement joins TRBV4-1 to TRBJ2-7, with D possibly matching TRBD2 (7 bases). V was clipped by 3 bases and J by 2 bases, with 26 bases between them. CDR1 is MGHRA and CDR2 is YSYEKL in the germline V gene. The CDR3 loop spans 19 amino acids. CDR3 protein: CASSQGGGTLQLSAYEQYF. The DNA for the CDR3 is TGCGCCAGCAGCCAGGGGGGGGGCACCCTCCAACTGAGCGCCTACGAGCAGTACTTC.

V gene TRBV7-9 combines with J gene TRBJ2-3; D gene uncertain. Looked up from germline, CDR1 is SEHNR and CDR2 is FQNEAQ (reference sequence). The CDR3 totals 15 residues. The ends were cut back, 5 bases at V and 2 bases at J, with 14 bases in the middle. The CDR3 is CASSPPNRPTDTQYF. The CDR3 nucleotides read TGTGCCAGCAGCCCACCTAATCGCCCCACAGATACGCAGTATTTT. Filled out from reference TRBV7-9 and TRBJ2-3, the complete variable domain reads DTGVSQNPRHKITKRGQNVTFRCDPISEHNRLYWYRQTLGQGPEFLTYFQNEAQLEKSRLLSDRFSAERPKGSFSTLEIQRTEQGDSAMYLCASSPPNRPTDTQYFGPGTRLTVL.